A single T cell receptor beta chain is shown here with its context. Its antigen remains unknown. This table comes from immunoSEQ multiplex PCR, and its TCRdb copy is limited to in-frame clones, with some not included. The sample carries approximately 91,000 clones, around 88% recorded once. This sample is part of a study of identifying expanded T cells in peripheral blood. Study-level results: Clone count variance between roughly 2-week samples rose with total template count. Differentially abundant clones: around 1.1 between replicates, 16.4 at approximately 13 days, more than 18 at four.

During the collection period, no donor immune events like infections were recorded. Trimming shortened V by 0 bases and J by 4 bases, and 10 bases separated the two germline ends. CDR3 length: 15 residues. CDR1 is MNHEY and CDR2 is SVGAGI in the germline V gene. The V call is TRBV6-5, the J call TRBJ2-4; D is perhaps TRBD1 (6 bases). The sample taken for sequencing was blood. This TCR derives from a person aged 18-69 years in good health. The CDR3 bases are TGTGCCAGCAGTTACTCGACCAGGGGTAAAAACATTCAGTACTTC. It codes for CASSYSTRGKNIQYF.